The T cell receptor (beta chain) described here comes from a study of T cell responses to AZD1222 COVID-19 vaccine. General study points: Repertoires were obtained solely post-peak T cell response. Most donors were white British and more were female, and clonal diversity was possibly underestimated. The reported proportion of spike-specific TCRs targeting unmutated variant regions was nearly half. Spike-specific TCR breadth and depth were elevated following two AZD1222 doses.

Using immunoSEQ multiplex PCR, the repertoire was profiled, and TCRdb retains in-frame clones only, with some absent. Here the sample spans 45,000 to 65,000 clones, approximately 88% being singletons. In the case of this clone: Its antigen is unknown.

Germline CDR1 reads SGHDN; CDR2 reads FVKESK. This CDR3 has 18 residues. Trimming at V came to 4 bases and at J to 6 bases, leaving 13 bases not matched to a gene. V and J are TRBV14 and TRBJ2-1, with 12 bases that match TRBD2. The sequencing used peripheral blood, collected on day 0 of AZD1222 vaccination. This TCR was recovered from an adult in good health. The CDR3 coding sequence is TGTGCCAGCAGCCGATTGACTAGCGGGAGCCCCAAGGTCAATGAGCAGTTCTTC. Encoded protein: CASSRLTSGSPKVNEQFF.